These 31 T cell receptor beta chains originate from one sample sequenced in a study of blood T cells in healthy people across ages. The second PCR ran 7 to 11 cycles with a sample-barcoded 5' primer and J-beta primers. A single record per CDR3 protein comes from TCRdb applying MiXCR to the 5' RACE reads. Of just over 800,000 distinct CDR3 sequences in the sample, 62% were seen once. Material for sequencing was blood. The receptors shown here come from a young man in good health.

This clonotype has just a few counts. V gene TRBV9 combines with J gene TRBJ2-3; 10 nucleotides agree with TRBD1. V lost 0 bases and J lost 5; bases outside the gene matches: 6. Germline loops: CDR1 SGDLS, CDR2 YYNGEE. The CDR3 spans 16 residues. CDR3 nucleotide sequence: TGTGCCAGCAGCGTAGCCAACGGACAGGGGGGAGATACGCAGTATTTT. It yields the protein CASSVANGQGGDTQYF.

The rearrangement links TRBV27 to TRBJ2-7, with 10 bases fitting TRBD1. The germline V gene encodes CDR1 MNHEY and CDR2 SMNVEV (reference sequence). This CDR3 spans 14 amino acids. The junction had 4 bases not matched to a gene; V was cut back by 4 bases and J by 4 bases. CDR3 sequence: CASSYRDRGYEQYF. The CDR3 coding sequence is TGTGCCAGCAGTTACCGGGACAGGGGTTACGAGCAGTACTTC.

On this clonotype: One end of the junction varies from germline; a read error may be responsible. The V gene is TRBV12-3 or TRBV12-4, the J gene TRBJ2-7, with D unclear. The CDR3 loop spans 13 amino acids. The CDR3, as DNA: TGTGCCGGCAGTTCTGCCCCCCTGGGCGAGCAGTACTTC. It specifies CAGSSAPLGEQYF.

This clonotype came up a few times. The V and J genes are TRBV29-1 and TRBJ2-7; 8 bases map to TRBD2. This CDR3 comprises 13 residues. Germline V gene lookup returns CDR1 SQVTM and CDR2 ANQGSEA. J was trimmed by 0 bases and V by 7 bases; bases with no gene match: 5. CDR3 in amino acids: CSALGGASYEQYF. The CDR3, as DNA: TGCAGCGCTCTCGGGGGGGCCTCCTACGAGCAGTACTTC.

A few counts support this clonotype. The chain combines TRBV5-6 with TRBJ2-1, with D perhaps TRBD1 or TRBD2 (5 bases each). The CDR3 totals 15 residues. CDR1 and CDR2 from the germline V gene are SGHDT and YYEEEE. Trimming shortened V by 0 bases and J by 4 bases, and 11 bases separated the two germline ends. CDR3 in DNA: TGTGCCAGCAGCTTGGCCGGGGACCCATACAATGAGCAGTTCTTC. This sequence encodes CASSLAGDPYNEQFF.

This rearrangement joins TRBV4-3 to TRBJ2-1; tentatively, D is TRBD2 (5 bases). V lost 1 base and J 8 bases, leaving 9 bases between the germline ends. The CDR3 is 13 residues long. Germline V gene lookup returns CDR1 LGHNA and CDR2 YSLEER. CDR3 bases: TGCGCCAGCAGCCAAGTAAAGAGGGATGAGCAGTTCTTC. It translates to CASSQVKRDEQFF.

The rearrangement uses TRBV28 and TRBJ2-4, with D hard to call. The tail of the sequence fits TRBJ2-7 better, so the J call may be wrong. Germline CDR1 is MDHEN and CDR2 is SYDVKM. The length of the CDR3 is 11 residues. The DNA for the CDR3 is TGTGCCAGCAGCACCCCGCACGAGCAGTACTTC. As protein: CASSTPHEQYF.

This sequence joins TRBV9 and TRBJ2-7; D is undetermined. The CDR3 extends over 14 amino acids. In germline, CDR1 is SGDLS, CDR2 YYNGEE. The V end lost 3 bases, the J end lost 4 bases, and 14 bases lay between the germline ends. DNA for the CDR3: TGTGCCAGCAGCGAAGAAGGTCCGGGTTACGAGCAGTACTTC. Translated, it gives CASSEEGPGYEQYF.

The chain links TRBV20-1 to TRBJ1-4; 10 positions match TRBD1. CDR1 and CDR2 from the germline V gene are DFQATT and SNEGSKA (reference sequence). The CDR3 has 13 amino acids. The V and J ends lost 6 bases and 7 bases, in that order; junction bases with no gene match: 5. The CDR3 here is CSATDRGFEKLFF. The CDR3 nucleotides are TGCAGTGCCACGGACAGGGGGTTTGAAAAACTGTTTTTT.

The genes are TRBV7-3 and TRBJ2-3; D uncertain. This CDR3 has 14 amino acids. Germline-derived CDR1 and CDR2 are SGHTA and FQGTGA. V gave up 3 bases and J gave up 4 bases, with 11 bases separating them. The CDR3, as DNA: TGTGCCAGCAGCTTCTACTCGCCGGCAGATACGCAGTATTTT. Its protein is CASSFYSPADTQYF.

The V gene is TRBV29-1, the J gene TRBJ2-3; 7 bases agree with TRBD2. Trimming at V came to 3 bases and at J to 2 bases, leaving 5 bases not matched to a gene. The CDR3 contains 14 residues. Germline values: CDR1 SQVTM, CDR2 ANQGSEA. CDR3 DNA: TGCAGCGTTGATCACGGGGGGTCCACAGATACGCAGTATTTT. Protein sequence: CSVDHGGSTDTQYF.

In DNA, the CDR3 is TGCAGTGCTAGGGAAGGACAGGGGAATGGCTACACCTTC. It is translated as CSAREGQGNGYTF. This chain uses TRBV20-1 with TRBJ1-2; TRBD1 matches 9 bases. The CDR3 is made up of 13 amino acids. The germline V gene encodes CDR1 DFQATT and CDR2 SNEGSKA (reference sequence). Trimming cost V 3 bases and J 6 bases; bases outside gene matches: 5.

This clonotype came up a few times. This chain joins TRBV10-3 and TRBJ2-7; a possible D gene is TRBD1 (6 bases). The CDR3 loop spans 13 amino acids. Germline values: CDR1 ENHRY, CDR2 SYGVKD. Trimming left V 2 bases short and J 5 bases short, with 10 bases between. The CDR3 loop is CAISENTGNEQYF. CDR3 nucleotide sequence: TGTGCCATCAGTGAGAATACAGGGAACGAGCAGTACTTC.

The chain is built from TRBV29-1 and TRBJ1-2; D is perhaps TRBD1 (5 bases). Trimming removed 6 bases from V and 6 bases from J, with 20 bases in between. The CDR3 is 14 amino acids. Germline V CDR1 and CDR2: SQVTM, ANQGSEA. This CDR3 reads CSVPGTAVYNGYTF. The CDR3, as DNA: TGCAGCGTGCCCGGGACGGCAGTTTACAATGGCTACACCTTC.

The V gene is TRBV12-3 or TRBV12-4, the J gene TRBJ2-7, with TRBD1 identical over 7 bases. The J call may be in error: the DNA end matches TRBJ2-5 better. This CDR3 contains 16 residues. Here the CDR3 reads CASSWGDRVNRETQYF. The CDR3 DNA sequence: TGTGCCAGCAGTTGGGGAGACAGGGTCAACCGGGAGACCCAGTACTTC.

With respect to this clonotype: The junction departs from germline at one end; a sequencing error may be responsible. CDR3: CTSSLGGRAEQYF. The DNA for the CDR3 is TGTACCAGCAGTTTGGGGGGGCGAGCCGAGCAGTACTTC. The chain links TRBV7-9 to TRBJ2-7; D perhaps matches TRBD2 (7 bases). The CDR3 runs to 13 residues. CDR1 is SEHNR and CDR2 is FQNEAQ in the germline V gene (reference sequence). Variable domain in full (rest from reference TRBV7-9 and TRBJ2-7): DTGVSQNPRHKITKRGQNVTFRCDPISEHNRLYWYRQTLGQGPEFLTYFQNEAQLEKSRLLSDRFSAERPKGSFSTLEIQRTEQGDSAMYLCTSSLGGRAEQYFGPGTRLTVT.

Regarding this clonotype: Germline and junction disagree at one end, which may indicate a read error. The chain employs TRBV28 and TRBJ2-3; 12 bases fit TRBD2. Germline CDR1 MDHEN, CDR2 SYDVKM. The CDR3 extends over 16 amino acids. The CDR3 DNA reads TGTGTCAGCAGCCCTCGGACTAGCGGGGAAGCAGATACGCAGTATTTT. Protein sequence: CVSSPRTSGEADTQYF. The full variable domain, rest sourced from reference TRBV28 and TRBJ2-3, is DVKVTQSSRYLVKRTGEKVFLECVQDMDHENMFWYRQDPGLGLRLIYFSYDVKMKEKGDIPEGYSVSREKKERFSLILESASTNQTSMYLCVSSPRTSGEADTQYFGPGTRLTVL.

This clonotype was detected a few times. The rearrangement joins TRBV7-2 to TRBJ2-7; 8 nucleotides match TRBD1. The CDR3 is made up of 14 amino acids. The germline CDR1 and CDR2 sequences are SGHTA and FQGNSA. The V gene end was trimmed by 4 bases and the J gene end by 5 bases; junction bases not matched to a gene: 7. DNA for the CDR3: TGTGCCAGCAGCTCTGGACAGGGATTCCACGAGCAGTACTTC. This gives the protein CASSSGQGFHEQYF.

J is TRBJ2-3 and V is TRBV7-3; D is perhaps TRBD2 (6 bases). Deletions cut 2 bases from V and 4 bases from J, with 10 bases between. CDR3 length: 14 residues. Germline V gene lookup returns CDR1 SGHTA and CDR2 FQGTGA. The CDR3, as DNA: TGTGCCAGCAGCTTAGGCGGGGAGCCAGATACGCAGTATTTT. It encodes CASSLGGEPDTQYF.

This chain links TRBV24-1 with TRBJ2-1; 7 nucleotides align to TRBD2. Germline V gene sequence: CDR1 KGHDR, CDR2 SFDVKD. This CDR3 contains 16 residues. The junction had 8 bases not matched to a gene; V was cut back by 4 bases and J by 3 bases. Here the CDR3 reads CATSDPDGGIYNEQFF. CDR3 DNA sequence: TGTGCCACCAGTGACCCTGACGGGGGGATCTACAATGAGCAGTTCTTC.

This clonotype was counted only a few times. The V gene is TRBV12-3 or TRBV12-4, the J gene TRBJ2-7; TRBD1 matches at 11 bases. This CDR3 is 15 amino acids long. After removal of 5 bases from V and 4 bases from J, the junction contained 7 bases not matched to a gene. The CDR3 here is CASSPGTGGRYEQYF. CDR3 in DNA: TGTGCCAGCAGTCCTGGGACAGGGGGGAGGTACGAGCAGTACTTC.

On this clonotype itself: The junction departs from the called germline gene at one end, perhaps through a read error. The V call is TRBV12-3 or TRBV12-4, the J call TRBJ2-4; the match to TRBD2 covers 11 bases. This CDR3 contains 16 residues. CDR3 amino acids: CTSSLAGGTEINIQYF. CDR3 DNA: TGTACCAGCAGTTTAGCGGGGGGGACAGAGATAAACATTCAGTACTTC.

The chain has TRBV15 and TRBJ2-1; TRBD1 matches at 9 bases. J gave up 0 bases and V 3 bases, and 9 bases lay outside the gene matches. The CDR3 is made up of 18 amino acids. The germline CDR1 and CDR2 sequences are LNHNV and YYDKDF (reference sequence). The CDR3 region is CATSRGQGPLISYNEQFF. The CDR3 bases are TGTGCCACCAGCAGGGGACAGGGCCCCTTAATCTCCTACAATGAGCAGTTCTTC.

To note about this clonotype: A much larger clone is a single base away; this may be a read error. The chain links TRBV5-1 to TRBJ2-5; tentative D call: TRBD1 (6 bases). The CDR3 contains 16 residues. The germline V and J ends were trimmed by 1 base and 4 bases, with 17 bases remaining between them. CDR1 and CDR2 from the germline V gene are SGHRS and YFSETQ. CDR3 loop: CASSLTWNRAGETQYF. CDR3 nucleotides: TGCGCCAGCAGCTTGACCTGGAACAGGGCCGGAGAGACCCAGTACTTC.

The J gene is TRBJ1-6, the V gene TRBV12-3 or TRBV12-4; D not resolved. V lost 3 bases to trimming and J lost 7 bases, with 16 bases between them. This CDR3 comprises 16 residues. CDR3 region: CASSFLLGPSNSPLHF. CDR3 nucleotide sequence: TGTGCCAGCAGTTTTCTCCTCGGCCCTTCAAATTCACCCCTCCACTTT.

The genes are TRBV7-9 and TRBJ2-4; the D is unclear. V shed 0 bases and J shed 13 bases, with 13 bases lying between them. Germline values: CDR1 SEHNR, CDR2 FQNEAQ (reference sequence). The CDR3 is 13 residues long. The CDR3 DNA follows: TGTGCCAGCAGCTTAGCAGCTGGGTCTGGGCAGTACTTC. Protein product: CASSLAAGSGQYF.

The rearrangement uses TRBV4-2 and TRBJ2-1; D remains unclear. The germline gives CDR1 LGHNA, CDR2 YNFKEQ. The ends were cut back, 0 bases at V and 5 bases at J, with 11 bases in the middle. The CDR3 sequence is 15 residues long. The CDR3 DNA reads TGTGCCAGCAGCCAAGAGACTGGAAATGACAATGAGCAGTTCTTC. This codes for CASSQETGNDNEQFF.

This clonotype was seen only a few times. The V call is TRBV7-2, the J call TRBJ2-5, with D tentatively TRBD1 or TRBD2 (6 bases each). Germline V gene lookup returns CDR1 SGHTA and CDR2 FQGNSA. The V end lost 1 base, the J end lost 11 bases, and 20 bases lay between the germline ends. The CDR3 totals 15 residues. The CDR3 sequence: CASSLVTGSPGEQYF. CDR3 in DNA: TGTGCCAGCAGCTTAGTAACAGGGTCTCCGGGGGAGCAGTACTTC.

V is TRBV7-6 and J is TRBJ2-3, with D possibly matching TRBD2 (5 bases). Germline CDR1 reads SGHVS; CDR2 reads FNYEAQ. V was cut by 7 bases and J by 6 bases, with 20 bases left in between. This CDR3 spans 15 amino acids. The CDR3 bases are TGTGCCAGCAACCCCGCAGGACGGGGTATTGATACGCAGTATTTT. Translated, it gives CASNPAGRGIDTQYF. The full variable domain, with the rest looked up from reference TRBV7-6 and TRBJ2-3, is GAGVSQSPRYKVTKRGQDVALRCDPISGHVSLYWYRQALGQGPEFLTYFNYEAQQDKSGLPNDRFSAERPEGSISTLTIQRTEQRDSAMYRCASNPAGRGIDTQYFGPGTRLTVL.

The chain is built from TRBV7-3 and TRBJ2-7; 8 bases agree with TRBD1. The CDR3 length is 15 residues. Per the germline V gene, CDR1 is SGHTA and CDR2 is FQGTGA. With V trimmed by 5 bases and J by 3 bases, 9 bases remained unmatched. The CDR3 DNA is TGTGCCAGCAGCCAGACCGGGACAGGCTACTACGAGCAGTACTTC. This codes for CASSQTGTGYYEQYF.

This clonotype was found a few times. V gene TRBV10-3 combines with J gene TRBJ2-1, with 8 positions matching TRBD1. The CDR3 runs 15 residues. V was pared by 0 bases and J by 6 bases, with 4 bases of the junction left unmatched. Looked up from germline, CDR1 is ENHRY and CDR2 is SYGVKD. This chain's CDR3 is CAISESDRAVNEQFF. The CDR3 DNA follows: TGTGCCATCAGTGAGTCGGACAGGGCAGTCAATGAGCAGTTCTTC.